The 2 T cell receptor beta chains listed next were all sequenced from one sample in a study of identifying expanded T cells in peripheral blood. Only in-frame clones appear in the TCRdb table, and some are missing; sequencing was by immunoSEQ multiplex PCR. The sample carries fewer than 110,000 clones, approximately 90% recorded once. The sample was blood. The receptors here all came from a person aged 18 to 70 in good health.

This clone came up a few times. The V gene is TRBV14, the J gene TRBJ1-1; D gene ambiguous. Germline V gives CDR1 SGHDN, CDR2 FVKESK. The CDR3 is 13 amino acids. Between the trimmed V and J ends, which lost 0 bases and 0 bases, there was a span of 2 bases. CDR3 residues: CASSQDLNTEAFF. CDR3 bases: TGTGCCAGCAGCCAAGATCTGAACACTGAAGCTTTCTTT.

This chain links TRBV6-5 with TRBJ2-7; no firm D call. V lost 7 bases to trimming and J lost 4 bases, with 17 bases between them. CDR1 is MNHEY and CDR2 is SVGAGI in the germline V gene. The CDR3 extends over 14 amino acids. CDR3 sequence reads: CASTESASGYEQYF. In DNA form, the CDR3 reads TGTGCCAGCACCGAGTCGGCTAGTGGTTACGAGCAGTACTTC.